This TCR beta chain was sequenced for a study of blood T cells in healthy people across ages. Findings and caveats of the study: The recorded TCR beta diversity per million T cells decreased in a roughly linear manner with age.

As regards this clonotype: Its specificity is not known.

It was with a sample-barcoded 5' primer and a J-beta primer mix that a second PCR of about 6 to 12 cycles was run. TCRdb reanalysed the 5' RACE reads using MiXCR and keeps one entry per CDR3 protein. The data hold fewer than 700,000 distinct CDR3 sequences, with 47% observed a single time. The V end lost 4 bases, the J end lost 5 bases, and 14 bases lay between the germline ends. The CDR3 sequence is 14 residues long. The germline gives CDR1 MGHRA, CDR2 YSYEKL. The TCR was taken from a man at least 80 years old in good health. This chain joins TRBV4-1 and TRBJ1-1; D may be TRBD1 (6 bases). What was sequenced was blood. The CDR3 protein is CASSRGQWETEAFF. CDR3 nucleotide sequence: TGCGCCAGCAGCCGCGGACAGTGGGAAACTGAAGCTTTCTTT.